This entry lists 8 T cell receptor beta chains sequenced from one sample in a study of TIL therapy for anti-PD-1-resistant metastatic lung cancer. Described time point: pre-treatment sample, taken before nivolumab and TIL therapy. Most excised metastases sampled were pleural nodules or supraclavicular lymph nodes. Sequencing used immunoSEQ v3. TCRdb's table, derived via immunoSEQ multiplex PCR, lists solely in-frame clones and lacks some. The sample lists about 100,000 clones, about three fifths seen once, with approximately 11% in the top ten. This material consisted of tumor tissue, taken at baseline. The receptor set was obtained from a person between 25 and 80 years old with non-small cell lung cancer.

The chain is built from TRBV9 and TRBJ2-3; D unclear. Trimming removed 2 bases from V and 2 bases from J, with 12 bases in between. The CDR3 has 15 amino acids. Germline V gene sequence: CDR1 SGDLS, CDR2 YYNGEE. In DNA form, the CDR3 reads TGTGCCAGCAGCGTCGGGCTAACATTCACAGATACGCAGTATTTT. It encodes CASSVGLTFTDTQYF.

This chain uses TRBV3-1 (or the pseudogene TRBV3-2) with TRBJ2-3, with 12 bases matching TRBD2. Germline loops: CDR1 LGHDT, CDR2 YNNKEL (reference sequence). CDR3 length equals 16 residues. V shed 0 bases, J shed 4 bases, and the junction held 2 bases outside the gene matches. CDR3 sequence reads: CASSQDRLAGADTQYF. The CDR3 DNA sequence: TGTGCCAGCAGCCAAGACCGACTAGCGGGGGCAGATACGCAGTATTTT.

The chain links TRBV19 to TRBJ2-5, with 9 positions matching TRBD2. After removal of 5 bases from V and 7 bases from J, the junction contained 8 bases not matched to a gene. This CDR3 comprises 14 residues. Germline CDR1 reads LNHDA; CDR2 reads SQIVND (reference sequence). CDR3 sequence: CASSPTGREGTQYF. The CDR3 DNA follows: TGTGCCAGTAGTCCAACCGGGCGGGAGGGGACCCAGTACTTC.

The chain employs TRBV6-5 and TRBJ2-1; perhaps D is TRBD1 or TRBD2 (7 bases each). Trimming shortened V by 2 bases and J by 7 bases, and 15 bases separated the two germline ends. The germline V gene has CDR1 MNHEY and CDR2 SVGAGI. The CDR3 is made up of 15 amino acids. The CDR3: CASSYREGAGNEQFF. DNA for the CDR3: TGTGCCAGCAGTTACAGGGAGGGGGCCGGAAATGAGCAGTTCTTC.

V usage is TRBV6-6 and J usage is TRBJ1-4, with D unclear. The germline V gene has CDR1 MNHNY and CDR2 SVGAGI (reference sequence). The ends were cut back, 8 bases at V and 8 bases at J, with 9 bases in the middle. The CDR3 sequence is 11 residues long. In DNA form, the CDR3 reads TGTGCCAGCGAAACGGGGGAAAAACTGTTTTTT. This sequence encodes CASETGEKLFF.

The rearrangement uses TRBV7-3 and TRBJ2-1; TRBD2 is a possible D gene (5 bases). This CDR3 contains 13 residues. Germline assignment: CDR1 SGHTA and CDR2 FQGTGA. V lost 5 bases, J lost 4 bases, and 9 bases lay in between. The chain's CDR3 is CASSTGLYNEQFF. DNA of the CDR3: TGTGCCAGCAGCACCGGACTTTACAATGAGCAGTTCTTC. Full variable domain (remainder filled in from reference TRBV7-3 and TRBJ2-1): GAGVSQTPSNKVTEKGKYVELRCDPISGHTALYWYRQSLGQGPEFLIYFQGTGAADDSGLPNDRFFAVRPEGSVSTLKIQRTERGDSAVYLCASSTGLYNEQFFGPGTRLTVL.

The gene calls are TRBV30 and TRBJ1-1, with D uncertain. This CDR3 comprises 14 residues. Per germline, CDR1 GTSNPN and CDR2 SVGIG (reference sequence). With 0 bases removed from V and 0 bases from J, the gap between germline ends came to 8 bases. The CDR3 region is CAWSVQLLNTEAFF. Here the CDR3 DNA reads TGTGCCTGGAGTGTACAACTCCTGAACACTGAAGCTTTCTTT.

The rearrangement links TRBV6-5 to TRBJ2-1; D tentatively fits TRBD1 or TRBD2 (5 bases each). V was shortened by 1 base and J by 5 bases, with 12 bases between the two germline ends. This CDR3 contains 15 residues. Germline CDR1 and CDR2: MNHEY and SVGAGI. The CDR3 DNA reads TGTGCCAGCAGTTACTTGGGGACGGACGACAATGAGCAGTTCTTC. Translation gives CASSYLGTDDNEQFF.